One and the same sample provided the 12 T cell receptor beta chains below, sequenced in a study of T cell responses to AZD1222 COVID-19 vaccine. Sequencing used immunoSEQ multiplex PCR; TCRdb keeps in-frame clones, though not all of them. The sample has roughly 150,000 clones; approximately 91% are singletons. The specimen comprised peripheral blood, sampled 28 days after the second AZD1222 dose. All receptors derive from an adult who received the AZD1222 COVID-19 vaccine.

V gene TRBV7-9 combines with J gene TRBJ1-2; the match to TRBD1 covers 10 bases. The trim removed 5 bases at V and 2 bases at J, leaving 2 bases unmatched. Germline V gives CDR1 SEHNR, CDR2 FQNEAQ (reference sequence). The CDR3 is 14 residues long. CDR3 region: CASSRQGANYGYTF. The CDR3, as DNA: TGTGCCAGCAGCCGACAGGGGGCAAACTATGGCTACACCTTC. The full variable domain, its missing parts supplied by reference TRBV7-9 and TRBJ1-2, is DTGVSQNPRHKITKRGQNVTFRCDPISEHNRLYWYRQTLGQGPEFLTYFQNEAQLEKSRLLSDRFSAERPKGSFSTLEIQRTEQGDSAMYLCASSRQGANYGYTFGSGTRLTVV.

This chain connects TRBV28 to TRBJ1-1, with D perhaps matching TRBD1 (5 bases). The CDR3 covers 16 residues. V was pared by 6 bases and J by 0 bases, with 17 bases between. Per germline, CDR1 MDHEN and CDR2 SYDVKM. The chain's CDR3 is CASSPYGGGVNTEAFF. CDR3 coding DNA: TGTGCCAGCAGCCCGTATGGGGGAGGAGTGAACACTGAAGCTTTCTTT.

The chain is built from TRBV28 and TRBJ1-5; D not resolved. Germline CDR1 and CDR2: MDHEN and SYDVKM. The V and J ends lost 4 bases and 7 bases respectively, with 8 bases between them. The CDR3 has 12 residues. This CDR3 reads CASSSNPQPQHF. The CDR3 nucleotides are TGTGCCAGCAGTTCGAATCCGCAGCCCCAGCATTTT. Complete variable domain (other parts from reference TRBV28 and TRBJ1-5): DVKVTQSSRYLVKRTGEKVFLECVQDMDHENMFWYRQDPGLGLRLIYFSYDVKMKEKGDIPEGYSVSREKKERFSLILESASTNQTSMYLCASSSNPQPQHFGDGTRLSIL.

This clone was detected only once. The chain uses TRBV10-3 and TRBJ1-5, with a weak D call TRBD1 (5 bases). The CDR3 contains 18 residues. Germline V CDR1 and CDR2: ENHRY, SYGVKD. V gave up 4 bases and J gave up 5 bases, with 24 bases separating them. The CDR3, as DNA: TGTGCCATCAGTGGGGCGTCACTAACAGGCATAAGGGATCAGCCCCAGCATTTT. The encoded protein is CAISGASLTGIRDQPQHF.

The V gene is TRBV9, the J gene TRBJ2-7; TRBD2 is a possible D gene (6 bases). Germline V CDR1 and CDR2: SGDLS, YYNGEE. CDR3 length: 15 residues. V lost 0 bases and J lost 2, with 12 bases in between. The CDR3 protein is CASSVGASDTYEQYF. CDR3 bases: TGTGCCAGCAGCGTAGGGGCTAGCGACACCTACGAGCAGTACTTC.

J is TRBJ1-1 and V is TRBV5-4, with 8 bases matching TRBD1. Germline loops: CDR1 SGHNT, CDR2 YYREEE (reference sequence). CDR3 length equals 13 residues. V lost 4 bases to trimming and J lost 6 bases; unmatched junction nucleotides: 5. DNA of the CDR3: TGTGCCAGCAGCATAGGACAGGGAGCTGAAGCTTTCTTT. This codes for CASSIGQGAEAFF.

The CDR3 spells CASRGENQPQHF. CDR3 DNA: TGTGCCAGCAGAGGGGAGAATCAGCCCCAGCATTTT. The gene calls are TRBV2 and TRBJ1-5, with a possible D match to TRBD1 (5 bases). CDR1 and CDR2 from the germline V gene are SNHLY and FYNNEI. Deletions cut 6 bases from V and 4 bases from J, with 7 bases between. CDR3 length: 12 amino acids. Full variable domain (rest looked up from reference TRBV2 and TRBJ1-5): EPEVTQTPSHQVTQMGQEVILRCVPISNHLYFYWYRQILGQKVEFLVSFYNNEISEKSEIFDDQFSVERPDGSNFTLKIRSTKLEDSAMYFCASRGENQPQHFGDGTRLSIL.

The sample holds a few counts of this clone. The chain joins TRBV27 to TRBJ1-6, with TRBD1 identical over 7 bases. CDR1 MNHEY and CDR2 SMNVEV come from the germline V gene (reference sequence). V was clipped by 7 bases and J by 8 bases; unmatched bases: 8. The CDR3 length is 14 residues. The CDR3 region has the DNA TGTGCCAGCAACGGACAGGTGGCGGATTCACCCCTCCACTTT. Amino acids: CASNGQVADSPLHF.

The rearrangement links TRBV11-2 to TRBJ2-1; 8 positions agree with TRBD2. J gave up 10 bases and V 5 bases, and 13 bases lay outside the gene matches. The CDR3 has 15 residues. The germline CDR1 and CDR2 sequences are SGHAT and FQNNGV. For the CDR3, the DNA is TGTGCCAGCAGCCCGACAACAAAAGCGGGAGTGGAGCAGTTCTTC. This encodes CASSPTTKAGVEQFF.

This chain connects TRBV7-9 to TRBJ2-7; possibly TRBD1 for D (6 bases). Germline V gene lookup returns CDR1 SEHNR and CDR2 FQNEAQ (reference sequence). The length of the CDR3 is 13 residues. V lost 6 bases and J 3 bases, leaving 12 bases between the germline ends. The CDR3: CASSYDRNYEQYF. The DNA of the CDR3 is TGTGCCAGCAGTTACGACAGGAACTACGAGCAGTACTTC.

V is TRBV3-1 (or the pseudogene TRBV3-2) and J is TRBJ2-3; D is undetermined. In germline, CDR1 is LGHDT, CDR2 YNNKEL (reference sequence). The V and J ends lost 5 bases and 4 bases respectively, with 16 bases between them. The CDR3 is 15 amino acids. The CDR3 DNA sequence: TGTGCCAGCAGCTCCCCTGCCCCGTTCGCAGATACGCAGTATTTT. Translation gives CASSSPAPFADTQYF.

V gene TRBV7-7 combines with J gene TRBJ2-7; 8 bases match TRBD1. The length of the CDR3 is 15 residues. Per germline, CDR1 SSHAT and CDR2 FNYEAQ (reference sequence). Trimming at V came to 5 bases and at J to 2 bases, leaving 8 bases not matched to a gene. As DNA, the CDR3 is TGTGCCAGCAGCCCCCGACAGGGACAGGCCTACGAGCAGTACTTC. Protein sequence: CASSPRQGQAYEQYF.